This TCR beta chain was captured by sequencing in a study of shared clonotypes between healthy human individuals. Method: immunoSEQ multiplex PCR; TCRdb's copy keeps in-frame clones and lacks some. The data show approximately 2,000,000 clones, roughly 92% seen once. The CDR3 length is 15 residues. Germline V CDR1 and CDR2: SGHRS, YFSETQ. V lost 0 bases to trimming and J lost 4 bases; unmatched junction nucleotides: 5. The TCR originated in a man in his late teens or twenties in good health. Some clones in this sample may be carry-over from other donors' samples. V gene TRBV5-1 combines with J gene TRBJ1-1, with 8 positions matching TRBD1. The specimen sequenced was naive CD4+ T cells from PBMCs. Subset given: CD45RA+ positively selected. The CDR3 spells CASSLGDRFSTEAFF. CDR3 DNA sequence: TGCGCCAGCAGCTTGGGGGACAGGTTTAGCACTGAAGCTTTCTTT.